A single sample is the source of the 20 T cell receptor beta chains below, sequenced in a study of regulatory T cells in long-lasting Graves disease (dated by TCRdb to 2020 to 2022). The time point tag for this specimen amounts to: newly diagnosed GD, antithyroid drugs for less than 3 months. For both TCR sequencing and RNA sequencing, RNA was extracted from PBMCs using TRIzol. Library construction relied on multiplex PCR. The sample was run on an Illumina HiSeq 4000. iRepertoire HTBI primers and Arm-PCR amplification of CDR3 regions were used to construct TCR beta libraries. The public sequencing data were trimmed at Q25 with fastp and processed into clonotypes with MiXCR by TCRdb, which kept only in-frame beta chains. Every CDR3 protein is listed once, alongside the most common genes and DNA of its rows. Here the sample has about 620,000 distinct CDR3 sequences; around 17% occur a single time. The top ten clones comprise 15% to 20% of the sample.

The same sample was also studied in work on T cells in Graves' hyperthyroidism and ophthalmopathy.

The starting material was peripheral blood mononuclear cells (PBMCs), obtained at new diagnosis, from a patient treated with antithyroid drugs. Source of these receptors: a woman aged 25 to 39 with Graves disease. Donor details come from another sample of the same person, matched by shared clones.

J is TRBJ1-3 and V is TRBV6-9; D perhaps matches TRBD1 (5 bases). CDR1 and CDR2 (germline): MNHGY, SVAAGI. The ends were cut back, 3 bases at V and 4 bases at J, with 10 bases in the middle. This CDR3 is built from 14 residues. In DNA form, the CDR3 reads TGTGCCAGCAGTTACAGGGTTGGAGGAAACACCATATATTTT. Its protein product is CASSYRVGGNTIYF.

This clonotype was recorded many times. The rearrangement uses TRBV20-1 and TRBJ2-7; no reliable D call. Trimming left V 3 bases short and J 1 base short, with 7 bases between. The CDR3 extends over 12 amino acids. Per germline, CDR1 DFQATT and CDR2 SNEGSKA (reference sequence). The CDR3 is CSASFGSYEQYF. CDR3 coding DNA: TGCAGTGCTAGTTTTGGGTCCTACGAGCAGTACTTC.

This clonotype was picked up a small number of times. This chain uses TRBV20-1 with TRBJ1-5; 7 positions match TRBD1. CDR1 and CDR2 from the germline V gene are DFQATT and SNEGSKA (reference sequence). Losses at the gene ends were 2 bases for V and 7 bases for J; bases not matched to a gene: 11. The CDR3 runs 15 residues. CDR3 sequence: CSARLGQSHYQPQHF. CDR3 DNA sequence: TGCAGTGCTAGATTGGGACAGTCTCACTACCAGCCCCAGCATTTT.

This clonotype was observed at least ten times. The genes are TRBV6-9 and TRBJ1-1; a possible D gene is TRBD1 (6 bases). The CDR3 consists of 14 residues. Trimming shortened V by 4 bases and J by 0 bases, and 9 bases separated the two germline ends. Looked up from germline, CDR1 is MNHGY and CDR2 is SVAAGI. The CDR3 sequence is CASSFQGMNTEAFF. CDR3 sequence (DNA): TGTGCCAGCAGTTTCCAGGGGATGAACACTGAAGCTTTCTTT.

This clonotype was detected once. The rearrangement joins TRBV12-3 or TRBV12-4 to TRBJ1-5; D not certain. Trimming pared 6 bases from V and 7 bases from J, leaving 10 bases between. The CDR3 length is 12 residues. CDR3 amino acids: CASRRVGQPQHF. The CDR3 nucleotides read TGTGCCAGCAGGAGAGTGGGGCAGCCCCAGCATTTT.

In its sample, this clonotype was seen many times. The chain is built from TRBV27 and TRBJ2-7; D uncertain. V was shortened by 5 bases and J by 7 bases, with 18 bases between the two germline ends. The germline V gene encodes CDR1 MNHEY and CDR2 SMNVEV (reference sequence). The CDR3 runs 14 residues. The CDR3 DNA reads as TGTGCCAGCAGTGTTAAGGCGGTTCCACTGGAGCAGTACTTC. Translating gives CASSVKAVPLEQYF.

This clonotype was counted ten times or more. The chain combines TRBV5-1 with TRBJ2-7; 8 nucleotides agree with TRBD1. Per germline, CDR1 SGHRS and CDR2 YFSETQ. The CDR3 sequence is 15 residues long. The junction had 8 bases not matched to a gene; V was cut back by 3 bases and J by 3 bases. The CDR3 DNA is TGCGCCAGCAGCTCTCAATGGACAGGGTACTACGAGCAGTACTTC. Translating gives CASSSQWTGYYEQYF.

Ten or more counts support this clonotype. V and J are TRBV7-6 and TRBJ2-7, with TRBD1 identical over 8 bases. The V gene's germline CDR1 is SGHVS and CDR2 FNYEAQ. With V trimmed by 6 bases and J by 3 bases, 13 bases remained unmatched. This CDR3 has 16 residues. The CDR3 DNA is TGTGCCAGCAGTCGGAAGCCGGGACAGGTTTACTACGAGCAGTACTTC. Translating gives CASSRKPGQVYYEQYF.

The V and J genes are TRBV20-1 and TRBJ1-2, with 12 bases aligning to TRBD1. Germline-derived CDR1 and CDR2 are DFQATT and SNEGSKA (reference sequence). The CDR3 is made up of 15 amino acids. V shed 1 base and J 7 bases; nucleotides not matched to a gene: 7. This chain's CDR3 is CSARGKGQGASGYTF. CDR3 sequence (DNA): TGCAGTGCTAGAGGAAAGGGACAGGGGGCCAGTGGCTACACCTTC.

Note on this clonotype: One base away lies a much larger clone, so this may be a sequencing read error. No conserved phenylalanine or tryptophan is present at the end of the CDR3, so a read error is the likely explanation. This chain uses TRBV7-8 with TRBJ1-6; weak D call: TRBD1 (5 bases). V was cut by 4 bases and J by 11 bases, with 12 bases left in between. CDR3 length: 13 residues. Germline loops: CDR1 SGHVS, CDR2 FQNEAQ. The CDR3 DNA reads TGTGCCAGCAGCTCATCAGGGTTGGCACCCCTCCACTCT. It yields the protein CASSSSGLAPLHS.

Ten or more counts support this clonotype. CDR3 sequence reads: CASSETSGLQETQYF. In nucleotides, the CDR3 is TGTGCCAGCAGTGAAACTAGCGGGTTACAAGAGACCCAGTACTTC. The chain uses TRBV2 and TRBJ2-5; 9 bases are shared with TRBD2. Trimming at V came to 2 bases and at J to 2 bases, leaving 3 bases not matched to a gene. The CDR3 sequence is 15 residues long. The germline CDR1 and CDR2 sequences are SNHLY and FYNNEI.

The sample holds a few counts of this clonotype. The chain joins TRBV4-2 to TRBJ2-1; D gene uncertain. Germline V gives CDR1 LGHNA, CDR2 YNFKEQ. This CDR3 has 12 residues. V was cut by 1 base and J by 8 bases, with 6 bases left in between. The chain's CDR3 is CASSQVGYEQFF. The CDR3 nucleotides read TGTGCCAGCAGCCAAGTTGGGTATGAGCAGTTCTTC.

This clonotype was found many times. This rearrangement joins TRBV7-2 to TRBJ2-1, with a weak D call TRBD1 (5 bases). The CDR3 extends over 16 amino acids. CDR1 and CDR2 from the germline V gene are SGHTA and FQGNSA. V dropped 6 bases and J dropped 2 bases, with 17 bases sitting between them. The CDR3 is CASRHPRVPTYNEQFF. CDR3 in DNA: TGTGCCAGCAGACACCCCAGGGTCCCCACCTACAATGAGCAGTTCTTC.

The chain has TRBV5-5 and TRBJ1-1, with 7 nucleotides matching TRBD1. The CDR3 is made up of 14 amino acids. CDR1 is SGHKS and CDR2 is YYEKEE in the germline V gene (reference sequence). V dropped 4 bases and J dropped 5; count of bases not matched to a gene: 8. Written as DNA, the CDR3 is TGTGCCAGCAGCAGCTACAAGGACAGGACTGAAGCTTTCTTT. Its translation: CASSSYKDRTEAFF.

In its sample, this clonotype was seen a few times. The V and J genes are TRBV10-3 and TRBJ1-1; D not resolved. Germline lookup yields CDR1 ENHRY and CDR2 SYGVKD. Trimming took off 0 bases at V and 11 bases at J, with 13 bases between the two ends. CDR3 length: 13 amino acids. This chain's CDR3 is CAISESQGHEAFF. The CDR3 DNA is TGTGCCATCAGTGAGTCTCAAGGTCACGAGGCTTTCTTT.

This clonotype was seen only a few times. The chain joins TRBV27 to TRBJ2-1, with TRBD2 identical over 11 bases. There are 14 residues in the CDR3. CDR1 and CDR2 from the germline V gene are MNHEY and SMNVEV (reference sequence). V trimming: 6 bases; J trimming: 9 bases; junction bases outside the gene matches: 7. DNA of the CDR3: TGTGCCAGCAGCCAACTAGCGGGAGCGGTTGAGCAGTTCTTC. Translation gives CASSQLAGAVEQFF.

This clonotype has at least ten counts. Here the CDR3 reads CASRTGASGEKLFF. The DNA for the CDR3 is TGTGCCAGCAGGACAGGGGCGTCGGGGGAAAAACTGTTTTTT. The rearrangement uses TRBV12-3 or TRBV12-4 and TRBJ1-4; 8 nucleotides align to TRBD1. The CDR3 has 14 amino acids. The V segment lost 6 bases and the J segment 8 bases; nucleotides outside the gene matches: 8.

This clonotype was counted between two and nine times. CDR3 region: CASSLFASGNKNIQYF. CDR3 nucleotides: TGTGCCAGCAGTTTATTCGCTAGCGGAAACAAAAACATTCAGTACTTC. The chain links TRBV28 to TRBJ2-4, with 7 bases that match TRBD2. The CDR3 is 16 residues long. From germline, CDR1 is MDHEN and CDR2 SYDVKM. The V segment lost 1 base and the J segment 3 bases; nucleotides outside the gene matches: 6.

Concerning this clonotype itself: The junction departs from germline at one end; a sequencing error may be responsible. The rearrangement uses TRBV5-1 and TRBJ2-3, with unresolved D. Germline-derived CDR1 and CDR2 are SGHRS and YFSETQ. CDR3 length: 17 amino acids. CDR3 region: CASSSPAYHGSTDTQYF. CDR3 DNA sequence: TGTGCCAGCAGCTCACCCGCCTATCATGGATCCACAGATACGCAGTATTTT.

This clonotype was counted at least ten times. The rearrangement links TRBV19 to TRBJ1-1; D call uncertain. This CDR3 spans 12 amino acids. Germline lookup yields CDR1 LNHDA and CDR2 SQIVND (reference sequence). Trimming stripped 6 bases from V and 4 bases from J, with 9 bases between. CDR3 sequence reads: CASRDQLTEAFF. CDR3 coding DNA: TGTGCCAGTAGAGACCAGCTCACTGAAGCTTTCTTT.